This is a list of T cell receptor beta chains from one sample in a study of OX40 agonist ivuxolimab in advanced cancers. Here immunoSEQ multiplex PCR was the method, and the copy in TCRdb shows in-frame clones only, minus some. The sample holds roughly 39,000 clones, 85% to 90% seen once. The material sequenced was CD4+ or CD8+ T cells sorted from blood, taken in a trial of the OX40 agonist ivuxolimab. These receptors came from an adult with an advanced solid tumor such as melanoma, head and neck, liver or kidney cancer. CDR3s include the opening cysteine and the closing phenylalanine or tryptophan. A D gene is named only where the DNA matches it firmly. Some rows mark clone size as missing; the rest say once, few, many or name a class of expanded clone.

clone_size	v_call	j_call	d_call	cdr3_nt	cdr3_aa
once	TRBV5-4	TRBJ2-1	TRBD1	TGTGCCAGCAGCCGACAGGGGACAGGCTACAATGAGCAGTTCTTC	CASSRQGTGYNEQFF
NA	TRBV29-1	TRBJ1-2	NA	TGCAGCGTTGCTCGGGGGGCGCGAGGTGGCTACACCTTC	CSVARGARGGYTF
NA	TRBV4-1	TRBJ2-3	TRBD2	TGCGCCAGCAGCCAAGATCCTAGCGGGTTCACAGATACGCAGTATTTT	CASSQDPSGFTDTQYF
NA	TRBV10-2	TRBJ2-7	NA	TGCGCCAGCAGTGAGATCAGGCTAAGTGACGAGCAGTACTTC	CASSEIRLSDEQYF
NA	TRBV7-9	TRBJ2-1	TRBD2	TGTGCCAGCAGCCCAACTAGCGGGAGCTACAATGAGCAGTTCTTC	CASSPTSGSYNEQFF
NA	TRBV30	TRBJ1-1	NA	TGTGCCTGGGGGCGACAGCTGAACACTGAAGCTTTCTTT	CAWGRQLNTEAFF
NA	TRBV7-9	TRBJ2-3	NA	TGTGCCAGCAGCTCGCGGGACCTCACAGATACGCAGTATTTT	CASSSRDLTDTQYF
NA	TRBV7-8	TRBJ2-5	NA	TGTGCCAGCAGCTTAGCTAGAAAAGAGACCCAGTACTTC	CASSLARKETQYF
once	TRBV10-3	TRBJ2-1	NA	TGTGCCACCCAACAACCTAACAATGAGCAGTTCTTC	CATQQPNNEQFF
NA	TRBV11-2	TRBJ1-3	NA	TGTGCCAGCAGCTTATTTTCAGGAAACACCATATATTTT	CASSLFSGNTIYF
NA	TRBV6-6	TRBJ1-5	NA	TGTGCCAGCAGTTACGACCGGGGCAATCAGCCCCAGCATTTT	CASSYDRGNQPQHF
once	TRBV28	TRBJ2-7	TRBD2	TGTGCCAGCGAGGAGAGCGGGAGATGGAACGAGCAGTACTTC	CASEESGRWNEQYF
NA	TRBV5-1	TRBJ2-3	TRBD2	TGCGCCAGCAGCTCGCAGGGTTCTAGCGGGTCGACAGATACGCAGTATTTT	CASSSQGSSGSTDTQYF
NA	TRBV5-1	TRBJ2-1	TRBD1	TGCGCCAGCAGCTATGGGACAGGGATATACAATGAGCAGTTCTTC	CASSYGTGIYNEQFF
NA	TRBV6-6	TRBJ1-2	NA	TGTGCCAGCAGACCCAACTTTCCGCAAGGCGGCTACACCTTC	CASRPNFPQGGYTF
NA	TRBV29-1	TRBJ2-7	NA	TGCAGCGTTGCGCTTAGGGGGGGTGGATACGAGCAGTACTTC	CSVALRGGGYEQYF
NA	TRBV25-1	TRBJ2-5	NA	TGTGCCAGCAGTGAATGGGCACTCCCGGGGACCCAGTACTTC	CASSEWALPGTQYF
NA	TRBV25-1	TRBJ1-2	NA	TGTGCCAGCAGTGAAGGGACGCACGGGGGCTACACCTTC	CASSEGTHGGYTF
NA	TRBV5-1	TRBJ2-2	TRBD2	TGCGCCAGCAGGATGACTAGCGGAAACACCGGGGAGCTGTTTTTT	CASRMTSGNTGELFF